The rows below give T cell receptor beta chains drawn from one sample of a study of blood T cell repertoires in COVID-19. The protocol was immunoSEQ multiplex PCR, while the TCRdb copy is restricted to in-frame clones and leaves out a portion. The table has around 240,000 clones, 83% seen once. Material for sequencing was peripheral blood. The receptors were gathered from a woman aged 50 to 60 with acute or convalescent COVID-19. The CDR3 runs from the conserved cysteine through the conserved F or W. The D gene is left open where the match is weak. The listing skips clone size in some rows; elsewhere it reads once, few, many or a size class.

v_gene: TRBV24-1
j_gene: TRBJ2-5
abundance: .
d_gene: TRBD1
CDR3nt: TGTGCCACCAGTGCGGGACAGGGGAAGGAGACCCAGTACTTC
CDR3aa: CATSAGQGKETQYF

v_gene: TRBV28
j_gene: TRBJ2-5
abundance: .
d_gene: .
CDR3nt: TGTGCCAGCAGTTTCCGGCGGCAGGGGAGGGGGGAGACCCAGTACTTC
CDR3aa: CASSFRRQGRGETQYF

v_gene: TRBV14
j_gene: TRBJ2-7
abundance: .
d_gene: .
CDR3nt: TGTGCCAGCGGGGGGAGTTCCTACGAGCAGTACTTC
CDR3aa: CASGGSSYEQYF

v_gene: TRBV28
j_gene: TRBJ1-5
abundance: .
d_gene: TRBD1
CDR3nt: TGTGCCAGCAGTATCTCCGGGACAGGGCATTTTCAGCCCCAGCATTTT
CDR3aa: CASSISGTGHFQPQHF

v_gene: TRBV28
j_gene: TRBJ2-3
abundance: .
d_gene: .
CDR3nt: TGTGCCAGCAGTTCCTATTTAGGCACAGATACGCAGTATTTT
CDR3aa: CASSSYLGTDTQYF

v_gene: TRBV7-2
j_gene: TRBJ1-6
abundance: .
d_gene: TRBD1
CDR3nt: TGTGCCAGCACAAGGGACAGCTTGAATTCACCCCTCCACTTT
CDR3aa: CASTRDSLNSPLHF

v_gene: TRBV7-8
j_gene: TRBJ1-5
abundance: .
d_gene: .
CDR3nt: TGTGCCAGCAGCCACGCGGGGAACTATCAGCCCCAGCATTTT
CDR3aa: CASSHAGNYQPQHF

v_gene: TRBV28
j_gene: TRBJ1-5
abundance: .
d_gene: .
CDR3nt: TGTGCCAGCAGTTGGACAGATAGCAATCAGCCCCAGCATTTT
CDR3aa: CASSWTDSNQPQHF

v_gene: TRBV11-3
j_gene: TRBJ2-2
abundance: once
d_gene: TRBD2
CDR3nt: TGTGCCAGCAGCTTAGATCAACTAGCGGGAGGTGGCACCGGGGAGCTGTTTTTT
CDR3aa: CASSLDQLAGGGTGELFF

v_gene: TRBV7-9
j_gene: TRBJ2-5
abundance: .
d_gene: .
CDR3nt: TGTGCCAGCAGCTTAGTCAGGGAAGAGACCCAGTACTTC
CDR3aa: CASSLVREETQYF

v_gene: TRBV25-1
j_gene: TRBJ1-4
abundance: .
d_gene: .
CDR3nt: TGTGCCAGCAGAGCCCCCGGGGAAAAACTGTTTTTT
CDR3aa: CASRAPGEKLFF

v_gene: TRBV27
j_gene: TRBJ2-3
abundance: once
d_gene: .
CDR3nt: TGTGCCAGCAGTTTATCGCTAGGGCGGGCAGATACGCAGTATTTT
CDR3aa: CASSLSLGRADTQYF

v_gene: TRBV19
j_gene: TRBJ1-1
abundance: .
d_gene: .
CDR3nt: TGTGCCAGTATGGGTTTCCGGGAGACTGAAGCTTTCTTT
CDR3aa: CASMGFRETEAFF

v_gene: TRBV7-9
j_gene: TRBJ2-1
abundance: .
d_gene: .
CDR3nt: TGTGCCAGCATCCTTACCGGGGGTAGTGCCTACAATGAGCAGTTCTTC
CDR3aa: CASILTGGSAYNEQFF

v_gene: TRBV6-6
j_gene: TRBJ1-2
abundance: .
d_gene: .
CDR3nt: TGTGCCAGCAGTTATGTTCAGGGGAGCTATGGCTACACCTTC
CDR3aa: CASSYVQGSYGYTF

v_gene: TRBV30
j_gene: TRBJ1-3
abundance: .
d_gene: .
CDR3nt: TGTGCCTGGAGCCCCAGACTGGGCTCTGGAAACACCATATATTTT
CDR3aa: CAWSPRLGSGNTIYF

v_gene: TRBV6-5
j_gene: TRBJ2-7
abundance: .
d_gene: TRBD2
CDR3nt: TGTGCCAGCAGCAACCCGGGGAGCGGGGCCTACGAGCAGTACTTC
CDR3aa: CASSNPGSGAYEQYF

v_gene: TRBV28
j_gene: TRBJ1-3
abundance: .
d_gene: .
CDR3nt: TGTGCCAGCAGTCCAGGGTCTGGAAACACCATATATTTT
CDR3aa: CASSPGSGNTIYF

v_gene: TRBV7-2
j_gene: TRBJ1-2
abundance: .
d_gene: TRBD1
CDR3nt: TGTGCCAGCAGCATAGGGCTAGGGGGCGCGGATGGCTACACCTTC
CDR3aa: CASSIGLGGADGYTF

v_gene: TRBV28
j_gene: TRBJ1-1
abundance: .
d_gene: .
CDR3nt: TGTGCCAGCAGACAATTGAACACTGAAGCTTTCTTT
CDR3aa: CASRQLNTEAFF

v_gene: TRBV11-2
j_gene: TRBJ2-1
abundance: .
d_gene: TRBD1
CDR3nt: TGTGCCAGCAGCTTATCCGGGACAGGGATCTCCTACAATGAGCAGTTCTTC
CDR3aa: CASSLSGTGISYNEQFF

v_gene: TRBV13
j_gene: TRBJ1-5
abundance: .
d_gene: .
CDR3nt: TGTGCCAGCAGCTTTAGGGGTTGGGGTCAGCCCCAGCATTTT
CDR3aa: CASSFRGWGQPQHF

v_gene: TRBV6-1
j_gene: TRBJ2-7
abundance: few
d_gene: .
CDR3nt: TGTGCCAGCAGTGAATTAGTGAGGGGACAAAACTCCTACGAGCAGTACTTC
CDR3aa: CASSELVRGQNSYEQYF

v_gene: TRBV5-1
j_gene: TRBJ1-4
abundance: few
d_gene: .
CDR3nt: TGCGCCAGCAGTTCCCAGGGAACTAATGAAAAACTGTTTTTT
CDR3aa: CASSSQGTNEKLFF

v_gene: TRBV19
j_gene: TRBJ2-1
abundance: .
d_gene: .
CDR3nt: TGTGCCAGTGCCCGGACAGTTAATGAGCAGTTCTTC
CDR3aa: CASARTVNEQFF

v_gene: TRBV28
j_gene: TRBJ1-2
abundance: .
d_gene: .
CDR3nt: TGTGCCAGCAGTTTTGCAGACTATGGCTACACCTTC
CDR3aa: CASSFADYGYTF

v_gene: TRBV5-6
j_gene: TRBJ2-5
abundance: .
d_gene: .
CDR3nt: TGTGCCAGCAGCCTCCTACTAGCTGAGGCCCAGTACTTC
CDR3aa: CASSLLLAEAQYF

v_gene: TRBV3-1/TRBV3-2
j_gene: TRBJ1-2
abundance: .
d_gene: .
CDR3nt: TGTGCCAGCAGCCAAGGCGGGGATGCTGGCTACACCTTC
CDR3aa: CASSQGGDAGYTF

v_gene: TRBV4-1
j_gene: TRBJ1-5
abundance: .
d_gene: TRBD1
CDR3nt: TGCGCCAGCAGCCAGGCGGGGACAGCCGATCAGCCCCAGCATTTT
CDR3aa: CASSQAGTADQPQHF

v_gene: TRBV27
j_gene: TRBJ2-4
abundance: .
d_gene: TRBD1
CDR3nt: TGTGCCAGCAGATCCGGACAGGGGGTATCCAAAAACATTCAGTACTTC
CDR3aa: CASRSGQGVSKNIQYF

v_gene: TRBV7-9
j_gene: TRBJ1-2
abundance: .
d_gene: .
CDR3nt: TGTGCCAGCAGCTTTAGCGGGGCCGGCTACACCTTC
CDR3aa: CASSFSGAGYTF

v_gene: TRBV6-4
j_gene: TRBJ2-1
abundance: .
d_gene: TRBD1
CDR3nt: TGTGCCAGCAGTGGGACAGGACCCTACAATGAGCAGTTCTTC
CDR3aa: CASSGTGPYNEQFF

v_gene: TRBV27
j_gene: TRBJ2-7
abundance: .
d_gene: .
CDR3nt: TGTGCCAGCAGGGACCGGACAGTCTCCTACGAGCAGTACTTC
CDR3aa: CASRDRTVSYEQYF

v_gene: TRBV5-1
j_gene: TRBJ2-7
abundance: .
d_gene: TRBD1
CDR3nt: TGCGCCAGCAGCGTGGGACAGACCCCTGGGGACGAGCAGTACTTC
CDR3aa: CASSVGQTPGDEQYF

v_gene: TRBV7-9
j_gene: TRBJ1-1
abundance: .
d_gene: .
CDR3nt: TGTGCCAGCAGATGGCGCGGGGAGAACACTGAAGCTTTCTTT
CDR3aa: CASRWRGENTEAFF

v_gene: TRBV5-6
j_gene: TRBJ2-7
abundance: .
d_gene: TRBD2
CDR3nt: TGTGCCAGCAGCACCCAGGGACTAGCGGGGAGGCCGCAGTACTTC
CDR3aa: CASSTQGLAGRPQYF

v_gene: TRBV24-1
j_gene: TRBJ2-7
abundance: .
d_gene: .
CDR3nt: TGTGCCACCAGTGAAGGTGGGGAGCAATACTTC
CDR3aa: CATSEGGEQYF

v_gene: TRBV9
j_gene: TRBJ2-2
abundance: .
d_gene: TRBD2
CDR3nt: TGTGCCAGCAGCGTAGTGGCGCGGGGGACCGGGGAGCTGTTTTTT
CDR3aa: CASSVVARGTGELFF

v_gene: TRBV7-6
j_gene: TRBJ2-2
abundance: .
d_gene: TRBD1
CDR3nt: TGTGCCAGCAGACCCGGGACAGTGAACACCGGGGAGCTGTTTTTT
CDR3aa: CASRPGTVNTGELFF

v_gene: TRBV4-1
j_gene: TRBJ1-1
abundance: few
d_gene: .
CDR3nt: TGCGCCAGCAGCCAAGAGACAGCGAACACTGAAGCTTTCTTT
CDR3aa: CASSQETANTEAFF

v_gene: TRBV10-3
j_gene: TRBJ1-2
abundance: .
d_gene: .
CDR3nt: TGTGCCATCAGTGAGTCGTTGGGGAGTTACACCTTC
CDR3aa: CAISESLGSYTF

v_gene: TRBV15
j_gene: TRBJ2-7
abundance: few
d_gene: .
CDR3nt: TGTGCCACCAGCAGAGATACCCAGTACGAGCAGTACTTC
CDR3aa: CATSRDTQYEQYF

v_gene: TRBV6-1
j_gene: TRBJ1-3
abundance: .
d_gene: .
CDR3nt: .
CDR3aa: CASSEEVGGGSSF

v_gene: TRBV28
j_gene: TRBJ2-7
abundance: .
d_gene: TRBD1
CDR3nt: TGTGCCAGCAGATCGACAGGGCGAAGCGAGCAGTACTTC
CDR3aa: CASRSTGRSEQYF

v_gene: TRBV6-5
j_gene: TRBJ1-2
abundance: .
d_gene: .
CDR3nt: TGTGCCAGCAGTCGCCCCGGGTTGAGAGGTGGCTACACCTTC
CDR3aa: CASSRPGLRGGYTF